This T cell receptor (beta chain) stems from a study of beta chain features in type 1 diabetes. As for the study in general: In all, about 100,000,000 sorted cells from all samples were analyzed. General study findings and limits: Among all four CD4+ subsets, Type 1 diabetes patients had TCRB CDR3s that were moderately but significantly shorter.

The CDR3 covers 14 residues. Trimming stripped 1 base from V and 2 bases from J, with 8 bases between. Germline values: CDR1 KGHSH, CDR2 LQKENI. This clone has more than one count but fewer than ten. As yet, its antigen is unknown. Sequencing targeted expressed TCRB transcripts, as all isolated RNA had been reverse transcribed. The read count averaged approximately 4 million across naive, central memory and regulatory T cell samples. Libraries were prepared by immunoSEQ multiplex PCR; TCRdb keeps only in-frame clonotypes and omits some of them. The sample comprises some 150,000 clones, about an eighth of which are singletons, and around 1.4% rests with the top ten.

Sequenced input: central memory CD4+ T cells from blood. The receptor's source is a man aged 18 to 30 with type 1 diabetes. The J gene is TRBJ1-1, the V gene TRBV18; D is unresolved. Here the CDR3 reads CASSPQNGNTEAFF. In DNA form, the CDR3 reads TGTGCCAGCTCACCACAAAACGGAAACACTGAAGCTTTCTTT.